This TCR beta chain was identified during a study of early T cells in non-severe SARS-CoV-2 infection. The sample holds many counts of this clonotype. Attachment of unique molecular identifiers to individual cDNA molecules was performed. TCRdb reprocessed the 5' RACE reads via MiXCR and lists one record per CDR3 protein. This sample has fewer than 35,000 distinct CDR3 sequences, with around 5.1% found just once. The sample comprised whole blood. The TCR originated in an adult who was a healthcare worker with PCR-confirmed SARS-CoV-2 infection or an uninfected control (not recorded which).

Here the CDR3 reads CAWSVRGTSRAYEQYF. As DNA, the CDR3 is TGTGCCTGGAGTGTACGGGGGACTAGCCGCGCGTACGAGCAGTACTTC. The chain links TRBV30 to TRBJ2-7, with 9 positions matching TRBD2. Germline CDR1 reads GTSNPN; CDR2 reads SVGIG (reference sequence). Trimming cost V 0 bases and J 4 bases; bases outside gene matches: 10. This CDR3 region has 16 residues.